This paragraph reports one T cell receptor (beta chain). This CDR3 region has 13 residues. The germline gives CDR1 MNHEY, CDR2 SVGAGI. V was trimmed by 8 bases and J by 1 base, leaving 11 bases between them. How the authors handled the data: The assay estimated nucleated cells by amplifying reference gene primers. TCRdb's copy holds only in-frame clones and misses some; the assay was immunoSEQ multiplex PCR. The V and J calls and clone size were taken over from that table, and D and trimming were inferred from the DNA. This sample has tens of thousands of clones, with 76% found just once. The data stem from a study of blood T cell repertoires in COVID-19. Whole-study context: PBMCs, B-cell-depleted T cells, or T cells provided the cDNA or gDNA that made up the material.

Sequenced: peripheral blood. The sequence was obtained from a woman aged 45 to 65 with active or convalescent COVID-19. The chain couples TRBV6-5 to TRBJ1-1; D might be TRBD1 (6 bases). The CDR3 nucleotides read TGTGCCAGCGCCAAACAGGGGAACACTGAAGCTTTCTTT. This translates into CASAKQGNTEAFF.